This note documents a single T cell receptor (beta chain) sequence. Profiling relied on immunoSEQ multiplex PCR, and the TCRdb table lists in-frame clones only, not all of them. In the table there are 500,000 to 550,000 clones, around 95% of which are singletons. This record comes from a study of shared clonotypes between healthy human individuals. Across the study: Ranging from 18 to 49 in age, donors were a couple of women and three men.

The CDR3 runs 16 residues. In germline, CDR1 is LNHDA, CDR2 SQIVND (reference sequence). V lost 10 bases and J lost 0; bases outside the gene matches: 11. The chain links TRBV19 to TRBJ2-7; 11 bases are shared with TRBD2. Sequenced sample: naive CD4+ T cells sorted from blood. Subset meaning: CD45RA+ positively selected. The clonotype originates from a woman under 40 in good health. CDR3 amino acids: CATRLAGLPYSYEQYF. The CDR3, as DNA: TGTGCCACCAGACTAGCGGGGCTACCCTACTCCTACGAGCAGTACTTC.